Following are 27 T cell receptor beta chains from one sample sequenced in a study of early T cells in non-severe SARS-CoV-2 infection. One entry per CDR3 protein results from TCRdb running MiXCR on the 5' RACE reads. The sample has fewer than 110,000 distinct CDR3 sequences; over 8.5% are singletons. Input material: whole blood. These receptors were taken from an adult who was a healthcare worker with PCR-confirmed SARS-CoV-2 infection or an uninfected control (not recorded which).

The chain employs TRBV12-3 or TRBV12-4 and TRBJ1-6; no firm D call. With 1 base removed from V and 8 bases from J, the gap between germline ends came to 9 bases. CDR3 length equals 14 residues. This chain's CDR3 is CASSLEGGYSPLHF. In DNA form, the CDR3 reads TGTGCCAGCAGTTTAGAGGGAGGGTATTCACCCCTCCACTTT.

The genes are TRBV7-6 and TRBJ2-3; D gene uncertain. Trimming shortened V by 1 base and J by 10 bases, and 12 bases separated the two germline ends. The germline CDR1 and CDR2 sequences are SGHVS and FNYEAQ. This CDR3 contains 13 residues. The CDR3 DNA reads TGTGCCAGCAGCTTAGTGAACGCCCCACCGCAGTATTTT. Translating gives CASSLVNAPPQYF.

This clonotype was observed at least ten times. The V call is TRBV4-3, the J call TRBJ2-7, with a weak D call TRBD1 (6 bases). The V end lost 1 base, the J end lost 4 bases, and 14 bases lay between the germline ends. This CDR3 region has 15 residues. Germline CDR1 reads LGHNA; CDR2 reads YSLEER. CDR3 residues: CASSQASDRRYEQYF. The DNA of the CDR3 is TGCGCCAGCAGCCAAGCTTCGGACAGACGATACGAGCAGTACTTC.

The rearrangement joins TRBV29-1 to TRBJ2-5, with no clear D. Germline CDR1 reads SQVTM; CDR2 reads ANQGSEA. The CDR3 spans 12 residues. With 4 bases removed from V and 0 bases from J, the gap between germline ends came to 6 bases. The CDR3 protein is CSVGTYQETQYF. CDR3 coding DNA: TGCAGCGTTGGCACGTACCAAGAGACCCAGTACTTC.

This clonotype was recorded at least ten times. The V call is TRBV6-6, the J call TRBJ2-7; unclear D gene. In germline, CDR1 is MNHNY, CDR2 SVGAGI (reference sequence). The CDR3 is 11 residues long. V was shortened by 4 bases and J by 10 bases, with 11 bases between the two germline ends. CDR3 bases: TGTGCCAGCAGTTCCCTTGGTGGTCAGTACTTC. Its protein product is CASSSLGGQYF.

The table lists this clonotype with many counts. The J gene is TRBJ2-7, the V gene TRBV20-1; TRBD2 matches 15 bases. This CDR3 comprises 18 residues. Losses at the gene ends were 3 bases for V and 4 bases for J; bases not matched to a gene: 13. CDR1 is DFQATT, CDR2 SNEGSKA, per germline (reference sequence). The CDR3 DNA sequence: TGCAGTGCTAGGGGACTAGCGGGAGGCATTGGTTTCGGTTACGAGCAGTACTTC. Protein: CSARGLAGGIGFGYEQYF.

This clonotype has just a few counts. The CDR3: CASKQGNNEKLFF. The CDR3 DNA follows: TGTGCCAGTAAACAGGGAAATAATGAAAAACTGTTTTTT. The chain has TRBV2 and TRBJ1-4, with D perhaps matching TRBD1 (6 bases). V lost 9 bases and J lost 4, with 12 bases in between. Germline V gene data show CDR1 as SNHLY and CDR2 as FYNNEI. The CDR3 has 13 amino acids.

This clonotype has more than one count but fewer than ten. The chain recombines TRBV20-1 with TRBJ2-1, with 12 bases identical to TRBD2. The CDR3 is made up of 14 amino acids. From germline, CDR1 is DFQATT and CDR2 SNEGSKA (reference sequence). Trimming at V came to 3 bases and at J to 7 bases, leaving 4 bases not matched to a gene. DNA of the CDR3: TGCAGTGCTAGCTTGACTAGCGGGAGAAATGAGCAGTTCTTC. Translating gives CSASLTSGRNEQFF.

This clonotype has just one count. A much more abundant neighbour one base away suggests this may be a read error. The V and J genes are TRBV6-6 and TRBJ2-1; D is undetermined. The CDR3 sequence is 11 residues long. The germline V gene encodes CDR1 MNHNY and CDR2 SVGAGI (reference sequence). The V and J ends lost 8 bases and 16 bases respectively, with 18 bases between them. The CDR3 DNA follows: TGTGCCAGCTCCAAACCGGGTGCTAAATTCTTC. Its protein is CASSKPGAKFF.

This clonotype has ten or more counts. V and J are TRBV20-1 and TRBJ2-3, with D perhaps TRBD2 (5 bases). The CDR3 spans 10 residues. Germline assignment: CDR1 DFQATT and CDR2 SNEGSKA (reference sequence). Deletions cut 7 bases from V and 8 bases from J, with 10 bases between. The CDR3 bases are TGCAGTGTTAGCGTGGTTACGCAGTATTTT. Amino acid sequence: CSVSVVTQYF.

This clonotype was detected many times. V is TRBV20-1 and J is TRBJ2-5; D could derive from TRBD1 or TRBD2 (6 bases each). The CDR3 consists of 13 residues. The V and J ends lost 6 bases and 4 bases respectively, with 15 bases between them. CDR1 and CDR2 (germline): DFQATT, SNEGSKA (reference sequence). The CDR3 reads CSAERGVGETQYF. The CDR3 nucleotides are TGCAGTGCGGAGAGGGGGGTCGGAGAGACCCAGTACTTC.

This clonotype was found many times. The V and J genes are TRBV2 and TRBJ1-6; D not resolved. Trimming removed 3 bases at V and 7 bases at J, with 4 bases between. This CDR3 is built from 12 residues. Germline loops: CDR1 SNHLY, CDR2 FYNNEI. The CDR3 region is CASSDTNSPLHF. In DNA, the CDR3 is TGTGCCAGCAGTGATACGAATTCACCCCTCCACTTT.

This clonotype was detected ten times or more. This chain connects TRBV11-2 to TRBJ2-7; D not resolved. Per germline, CDR1 SGHAT and CDR2 FQNNGV. The CDR3 loop spans 14 amino acids. Trimming took off 2 bases at V and 5 bases at J, with 13 bases between the two ends. DNA for the CDR3: TGTGCCAGCAGCTTACTTATCCATCTGGACGAGCAGTACTTC. It translates to CASSLLIHLDEQYF.

This clonotype was seen repeatedly, ten times or more. The V gene is TRBV30, the J gene TRBJ1-1, with 9 bases identical to TRBD1. Germline CDR1 and CDR2: GTSNPN and SVGIG (reference sequence). The CDR3 spans 13 residues. Trimming removed 0 bases from V and 8 bases from J; junction bases left unmatched: 4. The CDR3 loop reads CAWSVQGTGEAFF. Here the CDR3 DNA reads TGTGCCTGGAGTGTACAAGGGACAGGGGAAGCTTTCTTT.

The chain uses TRBV28 and TRBJ2-7; D is unresolved. This CDR3 has 14 amino acids. Per germline, CDR1 MDHEN and CDR2 SYDVKM. Between the trimmed V and J ends, which lost 8 bases and 1 base, there was a span of 15 bases. This CDR3 reads CASCSVRRSYEQYF. The CDR3 region has the DNA TGTGCCAGCTGTAGTGTGCGACGGTCCTACGAGCAGTACTTC. The entire variable domain, with the rest obtained from reference TRBV28 and TRBJ2-7, is as follows: DVKVTQSSRYLVKRTGEKVFLECVQDMDHENMFWYRQDPGLGLRLIYFSYDVKMKEKGDIPEGYSVSREKKERFSLILESASTNQTSMYLCASCSVRRSYEQYFGPGTRLTVT.

The table lists this clonotype with a few counts. This rearrangement joins TRBV3-2 to TRBJ2-4. TRBV3-2 is annotated as a pseudogene. The CDR3 is 15 amino acids. The CDR3 spells CASSQERVAKNIQYF. For the CDR3, the DNA is TGTGCCAGCAGCCAAGAACGGGTAGCCAAAAACATTCAGTACTTC.

This clonotype appeared a few times. This sequence joins TRBV20-1 and TRBJ1-5, with TRBD1 matching over 10 bases. Looked up from germline, CDR1 is DFQATT and CDR2 is SNEGSKA (reference sequence). The junction had 5 bases not matched to a gene; V was cut back by 6 bases and J by 6 bases. This CDR3 comprises 13 residues. CDR3 protein: CSAGDRGGQPQHF. In nucleotides, the CDR3 is TGCAGTGCCGGGGACAGGGGAGGTCAGCCCCAGCATTTT.

This clonotype was seen more than once but under ten times. V and J are TRBV7-2 and TRBJ2-1; 10 nucleotides align to TRBD2. The CDR3 is 15 residues long. The V gene's germline CDR1 is SGHTA and CDR2 FQGNSA. J lost 7 bases, V lost 5 bases, and 8 bases had no gene match. The CDR3 region is CASSRTSGNRNEQFF. CDR3 bases: TGTGCCAGCAGCCGAACTAGCGGGAATCGAAATGAGCAGTTCTTC. The full variable domain, completed using reference TRBV7-2 and TRBJ2-1, is GAGVSQSPSNKVTEKGKDVELRCDPISGHTALYWYRQSLGQGLEFLIYFQGNSAPDKSGLPSDRFSAERTGGSVSTLTIQRTQQEDSAVYLCASSRTSGNRNEQFFGPGTRLTVL.

The table lists this clonotype with many counts. This sequence joins TRBV10-2 and TRBJ1-5; D remains unclear. Germline V gene sequence: CDR1 WSHSY, CDR2 SAAADI. The V gene lost 0 bases and the J gene lost 5 bases, with 5 bases spanning the gap. The CDR3 length is 13 residues. CDR3 loop: CASSESRYQPQHF. The DNA for the CDR3 is TGCGCCAGCAGTGAGTCTAGGTATCAGCCCCAGCATTTT.

This clonotype appeared a few times. V usage is TRBV20-1 and J usage is TRBJ1-1, with D unclear. The CDR3 extends over 13 amino acids. V lost 0 bases, J lost 2 bases, and 7 bases lay in between. Germline V gene data show CDR1 as DFQATT and CDR2 as SNEGSKA (reference sequence). The chain's CDR3 is CSARDRINTEAFF. CDR3 DNA: TGCAGTGCTAGAGATAGGATCAACACTGAAGCTTTCTTT.

In this sample, this clonotype turned up many times. The CDR3 ends on some other residue instead of the conserved phenylalanine or tryptophan, so this is likely a read error. The chain has TRBV7-2 and TRBJ2-7, with TRBD2 identical over 10 bases. CDR3 length equals 14 residues. V trimming: 3 bases; J trimming: 6 bases; junction bases outside the gene matches: 5. Germline V gene lookup returns CDR1 SGHTA and CDR2 FQGNSA. The CDR3 bases are TGTGCCAGCAGCTTGGAGCGGGAGGGTAGCGAGCAGTACCTC. It is translated as CASSLEREGSEQYL.

In its sample, this clonotype was seen many times. This chain joins TRBV29-1 and TRBJ2-5, with no clear D. Deletions cut 7 bases from V and 4 bases from J, with 16 bases between. The CDR3 consists of 13 residues. The germline V gene encodes CDR1 SQVTM and CDR2 ANQGSEA. The CDR3 protein is CSAGEALGETQYF. The CDR3 bases are TGCAGCGCTGGTGAGGCCCTAGGAGAGACCCAGTACTTC.

This clonotype was observed many times. The chain has TRBV28 and TRBJ2-3, with 10 bases lining up with TRBD1. Germline CDR1 reads MDHEN; CDR2 reads SYDVKM. Trimming removed 5 bases from V and 2 bases from J; junction bases left unmatched: 4. The CDR3 loop spans 15 amino acids. CDR3 in DNA: TGTGCCAGCAGTCCAGGGACAGGGGCCACAGATACGCAGTATTTT. Translating it yields CASSPGTGATDTQYF. The variable domain in full, completed from reference TRBV28 and TRBJ2-3, reads DVKVTQSSRYLVKRTGEKVFLECVQDMDHENMFWYRQDPGLGLRLIYFSYDVKMKEKGDIPEGYSVSREKKERFSLILESASTNQTSMYLCASSPGTGATDTQYFGPGTRLTVL.

This clonotype was detected a few times. The J gene is TRBJ2-1, the V gene TRBV9, with 9 bases matching TRBD1. Germline V gene sequence: CDR1 SGDLS, CDR2 YYNGEE. The CDR3 runs 14 residues. The V segment lost 4 bases and the J segment 8 bases; nucleotides outside the gene matches: 7. The CDR3 here is CASSRGQGVDEQFF. The DNA of the CDR3 is TGTGCCAGCAGCCGGGGACAGGGCGTCGATGAGCAGTTCTTC.

This clonotype has a count of ten or more. The chain recombines TRBV6-4 with TRBJ2-6, with 11 bases fitting TRBD1. CDR1 is MRHNA and CDR2 is SNTAGT in the germline V gene. This CDR3 is built from 17 residues. V was clipped by 2 bases and J by 0 bases; unmatched bases: 0. The CDR3 reads CASSDGTGGSGANVLTF. The CDR3, as DNA: TGTGCCAGCAGTGACGGGACAGGGGGCTCTGGGGCCAACGTCCTGACTTTC.

This clonotype was detected only a few times. The chain couples TRBV7-2 to TRBJ1-5, with D maybe TRBD1 (5 bases). There are 16 residues in the CDR3. V was pared by 1 base and J by 2 bases, with 12 bases between. The germline CDR1 and CDR2 sequences are SGHTA and FQGNSA. CDR3 in amino acids: CASSLGGGGGNQPQHF. The CDR3, as DNA: TGTGCCAGCAGCTTAGGAGGTGGAGGGGGCAATCAGCCCCAGCATTTT.

There are many counts of this clonotype. The V and J genes are TRBV12-3 or TRBV12-4 and TRBJ1-1, with D tentatively TRBD1 (5 bases). V was pared by 3 bases and J by 5 bases, with 7 bases between. The CDR3 sequence is 12 residues long. As DNA, the CDR3 is TGTGCCAGCAGTTTGACAGAGACTGAAGCTTTCTTT. Translation gives CASSLTETEAFF.